The 31 T cell receptor beta chains given below trace back to one sample, sequenced in a study of cytomegalovirus exposure and HLA in healthy donors. The PCR employed 60 Vbeta primers together with 13 Jbeta primers. Sequencing was performed with immunoSEQ multiplex PCR; in TCRdb, only in-frame clones are kept and a portion is missing. Of about 170,000 clones detected, over 60% appear once; the ten largest clones hold approximately 1.6%. Sequencing was performed on PBMCs. The receptor source for this set is a girl under 18 in good health and CMV-seronegative.

The CDR3 coding sequence is TGTGCCAGCAGTTGGGGGACTAGCGGAATCTCCTACGAGCAGTACTTC. Translation: CASSWGTSGISYEQYF. The rearrangement uses TRBV6-5 and TRBJ2-7; 11 bases are a match to TRBD2. The V segment lost 4 bases and the J segment 0 bases; nucleotides outside the gene matches: 5. Germline CDR1 MNHEY, CDR2 SVGAGI. The CDR3 has 16 amino acids.

This clone appeared a few times. The rearrangement links TRBV11-2 to TRBJ2-1; 13 nucleotides agree with TRBD2. CDR1 is SGHAT, CDR2 FQNNGV, per germline. V lost 1 base to trimming and J lost 0 bases; unmatched junction nucleotides: 0. The CDR3 is 17 amino acids. The CDR3 sequence is CASSLGTSGGSYNEQFF. The CDR3 DNA reads as TGTGCCAGCAGCTTAGGGACTAGCGGGGGCTCCTACAATGAGCAGTTCTTC.

The genes are TRBV29-1 and TRBJ1-1; D remains unclear. Trimming stripped 4 bases from V and 2 bases from J, with 17 bases between. Germline CDR1 and CDR2: SQVTM and ANQGSEA. The CDR3 has 15 residues. The CDR3 DNA is TGCAGCGTTGCCCCACGGTTGAGGGTAAACACTGAAGCTTTCTTT. This encodes CSVAPRLRVNTEAFF. Full variable domain (remainder filled in from reference TRBV29-1 and TRBJ1-1): SAVISQKPSRDICQRGTSLTIQCQVDSQVTMMFWYRQQPGQSLTLIATANQGSEATYESGFVIDKFPISRPNLTFSTLTVSNMSPEDSSIYLCSVAPRLRVNTEAFFGQGTRLTVV.

This chain connects TRBV6-5 to TRBJ2-5, with 11 nucleotides matching TRBD2. Per the germline V gene, CDR1 is MNHEY and CDR2 is SVGAGI. V lost 7 bases and J lost 4; bases outside the gene matches: 8. This CDR3 spans 15 amino acids. The CDR3 bases are TGTGCCAGCACCGCGACTAGCGGGGCCACAGAGACCCAGTACTTC. Translating it yields CASTATSGATETQYF.

The table lists this clone with a few counts. The V and J genes are TRBV28 and TRBJ2-7; D unclear. Germline values: CDR1 MDHEN, CDR2 SYDVKM. Trimming left V 3 bases short and J 2 bases short, with 8 bases between. This CDR3 contains 13 residues. CDR3 sequence reads: CASSLVGPYEQYF. Here the CDR3 DNA reads TGTGCCAGCAGTTTGGTGGGCCCCTACGAGCAGTACTTC. Filled out from reference TRBV28 and TRBJ2-7, the complete variable domain reads DVKVTQSSRYLVKRTGEKVFLECVQDMDHENMFWYRQDPGLGLRLIYFSYDVKMKEKGDIPEGYSVSREKKERFSLILESASTNQTSMYLCASSLVGPYEQYFGPGTRLTVT.

This chain links TRBV19 with TRBJ1-5; TRBD1 aligns across 8 bases. Looked up from germline, CDR1 is LNHDA and CDR2 is SQIVND (reference sequence). The CDR3 consists of 15 residues. The V segment lost 6 bases and the J segment 4 bases; nucleotides outside the gene matches: 8. The DNA of the CDR3 is TGTGCCAGTAGACCTGGGACAGGAGCAAATCAGCCCCAGCATTTT. Its translation: CASRPGTGANQPQHF.

The V call is TRBV5-1, the J call TRBJ2-7; TRBD2 matches at 8 bases. The CDR3 is 15 amino acids. CDR1 and CDR2 from the germline V gene are SGHRS and YFSETQ. J lost 0 bases, V lost 6 bases, and 8 bases had no gene match. The CDR3 region has the DNA TGCGCCAGCAAGGAGGCGGGGGGTAACTCCTACGAGCAGTACTTC. Encoded protein: CASKEAGGNSYEQYF.

The genes are TRBV7-2 and TRBJ1-1, with a tentative D call TRBD1 (6 bases). Looked up from germline, CDR1 is SGHTA and CDR2 is FQGNSA. The CDR3 has 18 amino acids. Trimming cost V 3 bases and J 7 bases, with 27 bases left between them. For the CDR3, the DNA is TGTGCCAGCAGCTTTTCTGTCTTCTTCGGCAGGGGAGATGGTGAAGCTTTCTTT. Translated, it gives CASSFSVFFGRGDGEAFF.

This chain connects TRBV6-5 to TRBJ1-1, with 7 bases matching TRBD1. V shed 2 bases and J 0 bases; nucleotides not matched to a gene: 0. CDR3 length equals 14 residues. From germline, CDR1 is MNHEY and CDR2 SVGAGI. In DNA form, the CDR3 reads TGTGCCAGCAGTTACGGGACAGTGAACACTGAAGCTTTCTTT. Its translation: CASSYGTVNTEAFF.

J is TRBJ2-7 and V is TRBV5-1, with 7 bases fitting TRBD1. V lost 3 bases and J lost 0; bases outside the gene matches: 3. CDR1 is SGHRS and CDR2 is YFSETQ in the germline V gene. The CDR3 totals 14 residues. In DNA, the CDR3 is TGCGCCAGCAGCTCAGGGACAGCCTCCTACGAGCAGTACTTC. This translates into CASSSGTASYEQYF.

The chain couples TRBV5-6 to TRBJ1-2, with D hard to call. Germline V gene lookup returns CDR1 SGHDT and CDR2 YYEEEE. The V and J ends lost 4 bases and 4 bases respectively, with 11 bases between them. CDR3 size: 13 residues. CDR3 DNA: TGTGCCAGCAGCCCATCTGAGGGCTATGGCTACACCTTC. Translating it yields CASSPSEGYGYTF.

The chain links TRBV7-9 to TRBJ1-4, with 7 bases fitting TRBD1. Germline trimming cut 6 bases from V and 0 bases from J; bases unmatched to any gene: 10. This CDR3 has 17 amino acids. Germline values: CDR1 SEHNR, CDR2 FQNEAQ (reference sequence). CDR3 region: CASSSQGGFSTNEKLFF. The CDR3 DNA reads TGTGCCAGCAGTTCCCAGGGGGGATTTTCAACTAATGAAAAACTGTTTTTT.

V usage is TRBV6-5 and J usage is TRBJ1-3; 8 positions match TRBD1. There are 15 residues in the CDR3. CDR1 is MNHEY, CDR2 SVGAGI, per germline. V was clipped by 6 bases and J by 4 bases; unmatched bases: 8. CDR3 loop: CASSPQGEGGNTIYF. DNA of the CDR3: TGTGCCAGCAGCCCACAGGGGGAAGGGGGAAACACCATATATTTT.

The rearrangement uses TRBV30 and TRBJ2-2; 9 bases map to TRBD1. Germline V gives CDR1 GTSNPN, CDR2 SVGIG (reference sequence). After removal of 4 bases from V and 4 bases from J, the junction contained 4 bases not matched to a gene. This CDR3 has 14 residues. As DNA, the CDR3 is TGTGCCTGGAACAGGGGGCAGGGCACCGGGGAGCTGTTTTTT. This codes for CAWNRGQGTGELFF.

The chain uses TRBV7-2 and TRBJ1-6; 8 nucleotides align to TRBD1. Per germline, CDR1 SGHTA and CDR2 FQGNSA. V was clipped by 5 bases and J by 9 bases; unmatched bases: 12. The CDR3 is made up of 16 amino acids. In nucleotides, the CDR3 is TGTGCCAGCAGCCCCCAACAGGGGGGCTACGTTTCACCCCTCCACTTT. This gives the protein CASSPQQGGYVSPLHF.

The gene calls are TRBV5-4 and TRBJ1-1; tentative D call: TRBD1 (5 bases). The CDR3 has 14 residues. Trimming stripped 1 base from V and 4 bases from J, with 11 bases between. Germline V gives CDR1 SGHNT, CDR2 YYREEE (reference sequence). CDR3 sequence reads: CASSLRGGGTEAFF. CDR3 nucleotides: TGTGCCAGCAGCTTGAGGGGCGGGGGCACTGAAGCTTTCTTT.

This clone was observed a few times. CDR3 nucleotide sequence: TGCGCCAGCAGCCAAGAACGGGGGGACCAAGAGACCCAGTACTTC. Its protein product is CASSQERGDQETQYF. The chain links TRBV4-1 to TRBJ2-5, with TRBD2 matching 7 bases. V shed 0 bases, J shed 0 bases, and the junction held 1 base outside the gene matches. This CDR3 region has 15 residues. Germline lookup yields CDR1 MGHRA and CDR2 YSYEKL.

This clone was picked up a small number of times. This chain connects TRBV2 to TRBJ1-6; D may be TRBD1 (6 bases). V lost 6 bases and J lost 6, with 9 bases in between. The germline V gene has CDR1 SNHLY and CDR2 FYNNEI. The length of the CDR3 is 13 residues. The CDR3 nucleotides read TGTGCCAGCAGGGGGGGGGCTAATTCACCCCTCCACTTT. This codes for CASRGGANSPLHF.

This sequence joins TRBV19 and TRBJ2-7; D gene ambiguous. CDR1 is LNHDA, CDR2 SQIVND, per germline (reference sequence). This CDR3 is built from 13 residues. The germline V and J ends were trimmed by 4 bases and 2 bases, with 9 bases remaining between them. The CDR3 coding sequence is TGTGCCAGTAGTACCGGTTCACCCTACGAGCAGTACTTC. This codes for CASSTGSPYEQYF. Drawing the rest from reference TRBV19 and TRBJ2-7, the complete variable domain is DGGITQSPKYLFRKEGQNVTLSCEQNLNHDAMYWYRQDPGQGLRLIYYSQIVNDFQKGDIAEGYSVSREKKESFPLTVTSAQKNPTAFYLCASSTGSPYEQYFGPGTRLTVT.

This sequence joins TRBV6-1 and TRBJ1-2, with 11 nucleotides matching TRBD1. This CDR3 has 15 amino acids. The V gene's germline CDR1 is MNHNS and CDR2 SASEGT. Losses at the gene ends were 6 bases for V and 10 bases for J; bases not matched to a gene: 13. CDR3 protein: CASRVPQGQGENYTF. The CDR3 DNA follows: TGTGCCAGCAGAGTCCCCCAGGGACAGGGGGAAAACTACACCTTC.

The chain uses TRBV5-6 and TRBJ1-2; 9 positions match TRBD1. Germline V CDR1 and CDR2: SGHDT, YYEEEE. The CDR3 has 15 residues. V dropped 2 bases and J dropped 4; count of bases not matched to a gene: 6. The CDR3: CASSFTGGFLYGYTF. The CDR3 DNA is TGTGCCAGCAGCTTTACAGGGGGCTTTCTCTATGGCTACACCTTC.

The J gene is TRBJ1-1, the V gene TRBV29-1, with D unclear. Per germline, CDR1 SQVTM and CDR2 ANQGSEA. The CDR3 runs to 12 residues. V dropped 5 bases and J dropped 1 base, with 8 bases sitting between them. The DNA of the CDR3 is TGCAGCGTTCTATCGGGGAACACTGAAGCTTTCTTT. Translating gives CSVLSGNTEAFF.

V is TRBV4-1 and J is TRBJ2-5; 11 bases map to TRBD1. Germline CDR1 reads MGHRA; CDR2 reads YSYEKL. This CDR3 is built from 16 residues. V shed 1 base and J 3 bases; nucleotides not matched to a gene: 4. CDR3 in DNA: TGCGCCAGCAGCCAAGCCACGGGACAGGGGGAAGAGACCCAGTACTTC. Translated: CASSQATGQGEETQYF.

J is TRBJ1-2 and V is TRBV11-2; TRBD1 aligns across 7 bases. Losses at the gene ends were 4 bases for V and 8 bases for J; bases not matched to a gene: 13. CDR1 SGHAT and CDR2 FQNNGV come from the germline V gene. The CDR3 consists of 15 residues. The CDR3 bases are TGTGCCAGCAGCTCCCCTAGACAGGGTATCGGGGGCTACACCTTC. Translating it yields CASSSPRQGIGGYTF. Drawing the rest from reference TRBV11-2 and TRBJ1-2, the complete variable domain is EAGVAQSPRYKIIEKRQSVAFWCNPISGHATLYWYQQILGQGPKLLIQFQNNGVVDDSQLPKDRFSAERLKGVDSTLKIQPAKLEDSAVYLCASSSPRQGIGGYTFGSGTRLTVV.

This clone showed up just once. The genes are TRBV6-1 and TRBJ1-6, with unresolved D. The ends were cut back, 5 bases at V and 10 bases at J, with 12 bases in the middle. Germline CDR1 and CDR2: MNHNS and SASEGT. The CDR3 has 13 amino acids. CDR3 sequence (DNA): TGTGCCAGCAGTTTGACTATGGGATCACCCCTCCACTTT. Translation: CASSLTMGSPLHF.

This chain links TRBV6-5 with TRBJ2-7; unclear D gene. Trimming shortened V by 6 bases and J by 1 base, and 4 bases separated the two germline ends. This CDR3 comprises 11 residues. CDR1 is MNHEY and CDR2 is SVGAGI in the germline V gene. CDR3 in DNA: TGTGCCAGCAGCAATTCCTACGAGCAGTACTTC. Amino acid sequence: CASSNSYEQYF.

Only one count was recorded for this clone. The rearrangement uses TRBV7-3 and TRBJ2-3, with TRBD1 identical over 7 bases. J was trimmed by 0 bases and V by 5 bases; bases with no gene match: 8. CDR3 length: 16 residues. Germline-derived CDR1 and CDR2 are SGHTA and FQGTGA. CDR3 residues: CASSPGTETSTDTQYF. The CDR3 nucleotides read TGTGCCAGCAGCCCAGGGACAGAGACTAGCACAGATACGCAGTATTTT.

This clone was counted once. This chain links TRBV15 with TRBJ2-5, with D possibly TRBD1 on 6 matching bases. V lost 0 bases, J lost 4 bases, and 12 bases lay in between. The V gene's germline CDR1 is LNHNV and CDR2 YYDKDF (reference sequence). This CDR3 is built from 15 residues. CDR3 residues: CATSRDRQVGETQYF. For the CDR3, the DNA is TGTGCCACCAGCAGAGACCGACAGGTGGGAGAGACCCAGTACTTC.

CDR3 sequence: CASSYRGNSNQPQHF. The CDR3, as DNA: TGTGCCAGCAGCTACAGGGGTAATAGCAATCAGCCCCAGCATTTT. The chain carries TRBV6-1 and TRBJ1-5; TRBD1 matches at 7 bases. The length of the CDR3 is 15 residues. V lost 6 bases to trimming and J lost 0 bases; unmatched junction nucleotides: 5. Germline lookup yields CDR1 MNHNS and CDR2 SASEGT.

J is TRBJ2-3 and V is TRBV27; possibly TRBD2 for D (6 bases). The germline V gene has CDR1 MNHEY and CDR2 SMNVEV (reference sequence). The CDR3 has 14 amino acids. V lost 2 bases to trimming and J lost 2 bases, with 8 bases between them. DNA for the CDR3: TGTGCCAGCAGTTTAGGGGGGTACACAGATACGCAGTATTTT. This codes for CASSLGGYTDTQYF.

In DNA, the CDR3 is TGTGCCAGCAGTGACCTGGGACAGAGCAATCAGCCCCAGCATTTT. Amino acids: CASSDLGQSNQPQHF. V gene TRBV6-1 combines with J gene TRBJ1-5; 7 bases map to TRBD1. CDR3 size: 15 residues. Unmatched junction bases numbered 3, after V lost 3 bases and J lost 1 base. Germline V gene data show CDR1 as MNHNS and CDR2 as SASEGT.